This T cell receptor (beta chain) stems from a study of shared clonotypes between healthy human individuals. Sequencing was performed with immunoSEQ multiplex PCR; in TCRdb, only in-frame clones are kept and a portion is missing. The sample records 1.4 million or so clones, about 98.5% being singletons. The J segment lost 3 bases and the V segment lost 4 bases, leaving 6 bases of the junction unmatched. The germline gives CDR1 LNHDA, CDR2 SQIVND (reference sequence). The CDR3 runs to 14 residues. The sequence was collected from a man aged 25 to 40 in good health. The chain recombines TRBV19 with TRBJ2-7; 7 bases align to TRBD2. The sample comprised naive CD4+ T cells sorted from blood. Subset denoted: CD45RA+ positively selected. The CDR3 bases are TGTGCCAGTAGTAAGGGCGGGAGACTCTACGAGCAGTACTTC. Its protein is CASSKGGRLYEQYF.